This TCR beta chain was found in a study of blood T cell repertoires in COVID-19 (dated by TCRdb to the early 2020s). About the full investigation: Samples from collaborators originated in the United States, Italy and Spain and spanned both the acute and convalescent phases of COVID-19. The material from the prospective study consisted of cDNA or gDNA derived from T cells, B-cell-depleted T cells, or PBMCs. Subjects who had been exposed to COVID-19, were actively infected with it, or had recovered from it provided the deeply sampled blood TCRbeta repertoires that made up the dataset. A freely available public database, intended as a resource for researchers studying the immune response to SARS-CoV-2, is where the repertoires were released. Samples came from the ongoing ImmuneRACE study (first 160 participants) plus 1,254 subjects from 6 global collaborators. A de-identified subject ID, COVID-19 status, age in years and sex were almost always included in the sample metadata. HLA class I and class II types, where available, came from metadata supplied by the sample provider rather than from assay-based typing.

Overall study outcomes, separate from this receptor: Clinical and demographic metadata were provided uncurated, with the amount varying by source and participant.

TCRbeta CDR3 regions were amplified from genomic DNA by means of the immunoSEQ Assay, a bias-controlled multiplex PCR. The source study handled its data this way. The number of nucleated cells in each sample was estimated by amplification of reference gene primers within the assay. Sequence reads were collapsed and filtered to measure the absolute abundance of every unique TCRbeta CDR3 rearrangement. For each sample, productive Simpson clonality was calculated as the square root of Simpson's diversity index across productive rearrangements. Drawn from immuneACCESS, this table holds only the in-frame rearrangements with V and J called that TCRdb kept. Clones are partly lost; checked studies trace under half to an unresolved V gene and leave the rest unexplained. The DNA gave D and trimming, while V, J and clone size come from that table. Within this sample are over 130,000 clones, with about 75% of them counted one time only. Under 3% of the sample comes from the top ten.

Of note for this clone: What this receptor recognizes is not known. No much larger clone is present one base from it, and per-base qualities are unavailable.

In the prospective study, participants were roughly 18 to 95 years old, resided in approximately 25 geographic areas of the United States, and were enrolled through a virtual design. In the prospective study, participants were assigned to cohorts based on the clinical history participants reported in a screening survey and a study questionnaire. For ImmuneRACE Cohort 3, a participant was defined as recovered based on two consecutive negative NP/OP PCR tests, clearance by a healthcare professional, or resolution of symptoms. Each participant in the prospective study had whole blood, serum and a nasopharyngeal or oropharyngeal swab collected by mobile phlebotomists. Additional blood draws and questionnaires over a roughly two-month period could optionally be provided by prospective study participants. Before DNA extraction, blood samples from the prospective study were shipped at room temperature or frozen.

The CDR1 and CDR2 encoded by the germline V gene are SQVTM and ANQGSEA. Measured from the cysteine to the phenylalanine, the CDR3 is 15 residues long. This entry keeps only the CDR3 DNA: 45 bases, framed from base 1. Germline trimming amounts to 7 bases on V and 3 bases on J, with 9 as the count of junction bases outside the gene matches. Recombination connected TRBV29-1 to TRBJ2-3, with 11 central nucleotides matching TRBD1. The receptor was isolated from a woman between 50 and 59 years old who had recovered from COVID-19. Source material: PBMCs or T cells enriched from blood (not recorded which). The DNA is as follows: TGCAGCGCGGTGGGACAGGGGGGAGGAACAGATACGCAGTATTTT. The resulting protein is CSAVGQGGGTDTQYF.